The clone carrying this T cell receptor (beta chain) has a handful of counts. Researchers took RNA transcripts and amplified the TCR beta CDR3 regions from them. The HTBI primer set served for first-round RT-PCR of the TCR CDR3. Via MiXCR, TCRdb re-called the multiplex PCR reads, giving one row per CDR3 protein. The sample records about 590,000 distinct CDR3 sequences, 15% to 19% being singletons. The CDR3 is 14 residues long. In germline, CDR1 is ENHRY, CDR2 SYGVKD. Trimming shortened V by 6 bases and J by 2 bases, and 14 bases separated the two germline ends. This entry is derived from a study of T cells in Graves' hyperthyroidism and ophthalmopathy. Newly diagnosed patients aged 18 to 65 had hyperthyroidism of under 2 months' duration. About 9.4 ml fresh peripheral blood yielded the PBMCs.

Sequencing was carried out using blood. This TCR was sampled from a woman in her 30s with Graves' hyperthyroidism. The rearrangement uses TRBV10-3 and TRBJ2-7; either TRBD1 or TRBD2 may supply D (5 bases each). Here the CDR3 DNA reads TGTGCCATCAGCGGGACCGAGACAACCTACGAGCAGTACTTC. It translates to CAISGTETTYEQYF.